This T cell receptor (beta chain) was identified during a study of cytomegalovirus exposure and HLA in healthy donors. Worth noting for this clone: Its matching antigen is unknown.

PCR amplification relied on 60 Vbeta primers (plus 13 Jbeta primers). Only in-frame clones appear in the TCRdb table, and some are missing; sequencing was by immunoSEQ multiplex PCR. This table has 130,000 to 150,000 clones, about four fifths appearing once. General observations from the study: It emerged from a later analysis that several of the most significant clusters appeared to be linked to common viral pathogens. Accurate HLA-A and HLA-B prediction from TCR beta sequences was reported for most subjects. The presence/absence work took it that sequencing depth was about the same across donors. Earlier analysis looked at TCR beta V segments, and most were productive about 90% or about 30% of the time.

The CDR3 length is 13 residues. Trimming pared 5 bases from V and 2 bases from J, leaving 10 bases between. Germline V gives CDR1 LNHDA, CDR2 SQIVND (reference sequence). Sequencing was done on a sample of PBMCs. This chain connects TRBV19 to TRBJ2-7; TRBD1 might be the D (6 bases). The TCR originated in a middle-aged man in good health and CMV-seronegative. CDR3 amino acids: CASSWAGAYEQYF. The CDR3 DNA reads as TGTGCCAGTAGTTGGGCAGGGGCCTACGAGCAGTACTTC.